Below, one T cell receptor beta chain is given with its context. This sample is part of a study of cytomegalovirus exposure and HLA in healthy donors. The CDR3 sequence is 13 residues long. CDR1 and CDR2 from the germline V gene are MNHNS and SASEGT. Trimming pared 11 bases from V and 4 bases from J, leaving 17 bases between. Primers: 60 Vbeta forward and 13 Jbeta reverse. Generated by immunoSEQ multiplex PCR, the TCRdb table keeps only in-frame clones and is missing some. Here the sample spans 100,000 to 150,000 clones, over 70% being singletons. The TCR sequence derives from a woman aged 40 to 49 in good health and CMV-seronegative. The sequenced sample was PBMCs. The chain employs TRBV6-1 and TRBJ1-1, with D possibly being TRBD1 (6 bases). CDR3 amino acids: CAGSGALITEAFF. In DNA form, the CDR3 reads TGTGCCGGGTCAGGGGCTCTCATCACTGAAGCTTTCTTT.